Sequencing of this TCR beta chain was carried out in a study of metastatic and nonmetastatic thyroid tumors. About the study: Repertoire comparisons spanned blood and tumor or nodule tissue from malignant and benign thyroid patients.

Study results and caveats: Malignant thyroid tumors reportedly exceeded benign nodules significantly in TCR beta diversity, with the difference appearing in blood and tumor.

Per the study methods: Built for papillary thyroid cancer, a distant-metastasis classifier drew on CDR3 differences across clinicopathological groups. TCRdb re-called the PCR reads via MiXCR. What appears here as the V and J calls and clone size reflects TCRdb's work, not the paper's. Here the sample spans 40,000 to 50,000 clones, around 4% being singletons. Concerning this clone itself: Its antigen remains unknown.

All patients were untreated before thyroid surgery. Sequenced input: blood. The receptor's source is a female donor with papillary thyroid cancer or a benign thyroid nodule (not recorded which). Some clones in this sample may be carry-over from other donors' samples.

CDR3 in amino acids: CASSYSGGSYYEQYF. CDR3 sequence (DNA): TGTGCCAGCAGTTACTCGGGGGGGAGTTACTACGAGCAGTACTTC. The chain has TRBV6-6 and TRBJ2-7; 7 positions agree with TRBD2. The CDR3 covers 15 residues. V shed 0 bases and J 3 bases; nucleotides not matched to a gene: 5. The germline V gene has CDR1 MNHNY and CDR2 SVGAGI (reference sequence).